This record covers a single TCR beta chain. The antigen is not known. Using immunoSEQ multiplex PCR, the repertoire was profiled, and TCRdb retains in-frame clones only, with some absent. Here the sample spans 30,000 or so clones, roughly 80% being singletons. The entry originates in a study of OX40 agonist ivuxolimab in advanced cancers. For the study at large: Three patients responded partially, comprising one with hepatocellular carcinoma and two with cutaneous melanoma.

General study findings and limits: There were, on average, more expanded clones in CD8+ T cells than in CD4+. Partial responders at 0.1-3.0 mg/kg had among the lowest clonal expansion. Some patients who did not respond also had low normalized T-cell clonal expansion.

The CDR3 loop spans 15 amino acids. With V trimmed by 5 bases and J by 5 bases, 6 bases remained unmatched. Germline loops: CDR1 SGHTA, CDR2 FQGTGA. The genes are TRBV7-3 and TRBJ2-3; 11 bases match TRBD2. The receptor's source is an adult with an advanced solid tumor such as melanoma, head and neck, liver or kidney cancer. The sequencing here drew on CD4+ or CD8+ T cells sorted from blood, taken in a trial of the OX40 agonist ivuxolimab. The CDR3 loop is CASSPTSGEVDTQYF. Here the CDR3 DNA reads TGTGCCAGCAGCCCGACTAGCGGGGAGGTAGATACGCAGTATTTT.